Presented here are 20 T cell receptor beta chains from one specimen sequenced in a study of siplizumab effects on memory and regulatory T cells. Sequenced by immunoSEQ multiplex PCR; TCRdb stores in-frame clones only, minus some. The sample holds just under 85,000 clones, roughly 87% seen once. The sample taken for sequencing was Tregs sorted from blood. Receptors originate from a human donor in good health.

The gene calls are TRBV6-1 and TRBJ1-2; D unclear. Trimming cost V 6 bases and J 14 bases, with 10 bases left between them. CDR1 and CDR2 (germline): MNHNS, SASEGT. This CDR3 contains 9 residues. This CDR3 is CASSRGRTF. CDR3 DNA: TGTGCCAGCAGCAGAGGGCGTACCTTC.

The rearrangement links TRBV9 to TRBJ2-1; 9 bases are a match to TRBD2. CDR1 and CDR2 (germline): SGDLS, YYNGEE. V shed 0 bases and J 6 bases; nucleotides not matched to a gene: 7. The CDR3 consists of 16 residues. DNA for the CDR3: TGTGCCAGCAGCGTAGAGGCTGGCGGGGGGGGCAATGAGCAGTTCTTC. It yields the protein CASSVEAGGGGNEQFF.

This chain uses TRBV19 with TRBJ2-3; 8 nucleotides align to TRBD1. The CDR3 is 11 residues long. V shed 5 bases, J shed 9 bases, and the junction held 1 base outside the gene matches. Germline CDR1 LNHDA, CDR2 SQIVND (reference sequence). Written as DNA, the CDR3 is TGTGCCAGTAGTCAGGGGGCGACGCAGTATTTT. Translated, it gives CASSQGATQYF.

This sequence joins TRBV2 and TRBJ1-5; the match to TRBD1 covers 8 bases. Germline assignment: CDR1 SNHLY and CDR2 FYNNEI. The CDR3 length is 14 residues. V gave up 4 bases and J gave up 3 bases; unmatched junction bases: 2. DNA of the CDR3: TGTGCCAGCAGTGGACAGGGGCACAATCAGCCCCAGCATTTT. Protein: CASSGQGHNQPQHF.

This chain connects TRBV5-1 to TRBJ2-1; D is perhaps TRBD2 (7 bases). The germline V and J ends were trimmed by 1 base and 9 bases, with 23 bases remaining between them. The CDR3 is made up of 17 amino acids. CDR1 SGHRS and CDR2 YFSETQ come from the germline V gene. The CDR3 region has the DNA TGCGCCAGCAGCTTGAGGTCGGCGGGGGCGCTTACAACTGAGCAGTTCTTC. It codes for CASSLRSAGALTTEQFF.

This clone was detected once. J is TRBJ1-2 and V is TRBV5-1, with D possibly being TRBD1 (6 bases). This CDR3 has 12 residues. Germline V lookup: CDR1 SGHRS, CDR2 YFSETQ. With 2 bases removed from V and 8 bases from J, the gap between germline ends came to 10 bases. This chain's CDR3 is CASSLQGDGYTF. In DNA, the CDR3 is TGCGCCAGCAGCTTACAGGGCGACGGCTACACCTTC.

The chain employs TRBV11-1 and TRBJ1-1, with D perhaps TRBD1 (5 bases). CDR3 length equals 16 residues. The V gene's germline CDR1 is SGHAT and CDR2 FQDESV (reference sequence). Trimming pared 7 bases from V and 0 bases from J, leaving 18 bases between. CDR3 loop: CASNHPGAPMNTEAFF. DNA for the CDR3: TGTGCCAGCAACCACCCCGGGGCGCCTATGAACACTGAAGCTTTCTTT.

The chain couples TRBV19 to TRBJ2-6; D possibly corresponds to TRBD1 (5 bases). The CDR3 is made up of 16 amino acids. The germline V gene has CDR1 LNHDA and CDR2 SQIVND (reference sequence). V was cut by 8 bases and J by 0 bases, with 14 bases left in between. In DNA form, the CDR3 reads TGTGCCAGTCTGCATCAGGGCCTCTCTGGGGCCAACGTCCTGACTTTC. Protein product: CASLHQGLSGANVLTF.

A single count supports this clone. V and J are TRBV11-2 and TRBJ2-3; tentatively, D is TRBD2 (5 bases). The germline CDR1 and CDR2 sequences are SGHAT and FQNNGV. Trimming left V 6 bases short and J 6 bases short, with 16 bases between. CDR3 length: 14 residues. Written as DNA, the CDR3 is TGTGCCAGCAGTCCAAAAGCGGCACCGGATACGCAGTATTTT. Amino acid sequence: CASSPKAAPDTQYF.

The rearrangement uses TRBV28 and TRBJ2-6; D is unresolved. Germline V CDR1 and CDR2: MDHEN, SYDVKM. The CDR3 is 14 residues long. V was shortened by 9 bases and J by 4 bases, with 13 bases between the two germline ends. For the CDR3, the DNA is TGTGCCAGTCTCCTATCTCCCGGGGCCAACGTCCTGACTTTC. Amino acid sequence: CASLLSPGANVLTF. Combining the CDR3 with reference TRBV28 and TRBJ2-6 gives the whole variable domain DVKVTQSSRYLVKRTGEKVFLECVQDMDHENMFWYRQDPGLGLRLIYFSYDVKMKEKGDIPEGYSVSREKKERFSLILESASTNQTSMYLCASLLSPGANVLTFGAGSRLTVL.

The chain has TRBV2 and TRBJ1-1, with unresolved D. Looked up from germline, CDR1 is SNHLY and CDR2 is FYNNEI. The CDR3 runs to 13 residues. V was clipped by 4 bases and J by 2 bases, with 8 bases between them. The CDR3 DNA follows: TGTGCCAGCAGTGCCCCTCGAAACACTGAAGCTTTCTTT. It is translated as CASSAPRNTEAFF.

This sequence joins TRBV19 and TRBJ2-3, with a weak D call TRBD1 (6 bases). Trimming removed 4 bases from V and 10 bases from J, with 15 bases in between. This CDR3 has 13 amino acids. Germline V gives CDR1 LNHDA, CDR2 SQIVND (reference sequence). The CDR3 DNA reads TGTGCCAGTAGTAACCAGGACAGATCGGCGCAGTATTTT. Its translation: CASSNQDRSAQYF. The whole variable domain, remainder taken from reference TRBV19 and TRBJ2-3, is DGGITQSPKYLFRKEGQNVTLSCEQNLNHDAMYWYRQDPGQGLRLIYYSQIVNDFQKGDIAEGYSVSREKKESFPLTVTSAQKNPTAFYLCASSNQDRSAQYFGPGTRLTVL.

The chain employs TRBV11-3 and TRBJ1-5; TRBD1 is a possible D gene (5 bases). V lost 4 bases, J lost 6 bases, and 25 bases lay in between. The length of the CDR3 is 18 residues. Germline lookup yields CDR1 SGHNT and CDR2 YENEEA. CDR3 DNA: TGTGCCAGCAGCTCAATACGGGGCGGGAGACTTGAGGGTCAGCCCCAGCATTTT. Its protein product is CASSSIRGGRLEGQPQHF.

The rearrangement uses TRBV9 and TRBJ2-2; D is unresolved. Germline-derived CDR1 and CDR2 are SGDLS and YYNGEE. With 3 bases removed from V and 5 bases from J, the gap between germline ends came to 8 bases. There are 13 residues in the CDR3. The CDR3 coding sequence is TGTGCCAGCAGCGCCGCAGCGACCGGGGAGCTGTTTTTT. Its translation: CASSAAATGELFF.

This clone was counted a single time. This chain links TRBV23-1 with TRBJ1-6; D perhaps matches TRBD1 (6 bases). TRBV23-1 is annotated as an ORF whose role is uncertain. Trimming cost V 5 bases and J 10 bases, with 15 bases left between them. This CDR3 has 14 residues. In DNA form, the CDR3 reads TGCGCCAGCAGTTTTGGGGGGGGCGAGTCACCCCTCCACTTT. This encodes CASSFGGGESPLHF.

The chain employs TRBV5-1 and TRBJ1-4, with 10 bases lining up with TRBD1. The CDR3 loop spans 13 amino acids. The germline gives CDR1 SGHRS, CDR2 YFSETQ. V was pared by 3 bases and J by 12 bases, with 5 bases of the junction left unmatched. The CDR3 here is CASSWGQGQQLFF. CDR3 DNA sequence: TGCGCCAGCAGCTGGGGACAGGGGCAACAACTGTTTTTT.

The chain is built from TRBV7-2 and TRBJ1-2; a possible D gene is TRBD1 (6 bases). Looked up from germline, CDR1 is SGHTA and CDR2 is FQGNSA. The CDR3 runs 15 residues. Trimming shortened V by 2 bases and J by 4 bases, and 14 bases separated the two germline ends. The CDR3 here is CASSLSVAQGYGYTF. The CDR3 DNA follows: TGTGCCAGCAGCTTAAGCGTCGCACAGGGCTATGGCTACACCTTC. The full variable domain, completed using reference TRBV7-2 and TRBJ1-2, is GAGVSQSPSNKVTEKGKDVELRCDPISGHTALYWYRQSLGQGLEFLIYFQGNSAPDKSGLPSDRFSAERTGGSVSTLTIQRTQQEDSAVYLCASSLSVAQGYGYTFGSGTRLTVV.

The CDR3 region has the DNA TGTGCCAGCACCATCCCACTGAGGACTGAAGCTTTCTTT. Amino acids: CASTIPLRTEAFF. V and J are TRBV28 and TRBJ1-1; D uncertain. Germline V gene data show CDR1 as MDHEN and CDR2 as SYDVKM. The CDR3 loop spans 13 amino acids. V was pared by 7 bases and J by 5 bases, with 14 bases between.

This chain links TRBV20-1 with TRBJ1-1; D call uncertain. Germline V gene lookup returns CDR1 DFQATT and CDR2 SNEGSKA (reference sequence). V was clipped by 4 bases and J by 1 base, with 4 bases between them. This CDR3 comprises 11 residues. CDR3 bases: TGCAGTGCTACAGGGAACACTGAAGCTTTCTTT. It encodes CSATGNTEAFF.

The chain couples TRBV6-6 to TRBJ1-2; a possible D gene is TRBD1 (5 bases). The CDR3 covers 14 residues. V gave up 5 bases and J gave up 3 bases, with 13 bases separating them. CDR1 and CDR2 from the germline V gene are MNHNY and SVGAGI (reference sequence). Here the CDR3 DNA reads TGTGCCAGCAGTACCGGCTCCAGGGACTATGGCTACACCTTC. It is translated as CASSTGSRDYGYTF.